This T cell receptor (beta chain) came from a study of graft-versus-host responses after intestinal transplantation. Concerning this clone itself: No antigen is known for it.

Measured with immunoSEQ multiplex PCR; TCRdb has only the in-frame clones, and not every one. This sample yields fewer than 110,000 clones, of which roughly 90% are seen a single time; 0.6% to 0.8% belongs to the top ten. Trimming cost V 7 bases and J 4 bases, with 20 bases left between them. Germline V gives CDR1 MNHEY, CDR2 SVGAGI. The CDR3 extends over 15 amino acids. This TCR derives from a human donor who was the organ donor for an intestinal transplant. The rearrangement joins TRBV6-5 to TRBJ2-7, with D possibly called TRBD1 or TRBD2 (6 bases each). Sequences were derived from unstimulated CD4+ T cells sorted from spleen or lymph node cells, sampled before transplant. The CDR3 spells CASNSPRTGRYEQYF. CDR3 DNA sequence: TGTGCCAGCAACAGTCCAAGAACAGGGAGGTACGAGCAGTACTTC.